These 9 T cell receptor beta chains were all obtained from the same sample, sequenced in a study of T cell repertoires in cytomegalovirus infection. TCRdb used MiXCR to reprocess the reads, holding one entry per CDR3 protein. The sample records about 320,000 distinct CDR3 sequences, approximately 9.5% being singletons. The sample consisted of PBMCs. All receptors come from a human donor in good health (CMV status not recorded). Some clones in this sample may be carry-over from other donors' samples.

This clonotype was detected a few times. The CDR3 nucleotides read TGTGCCAGCAGGGCCCGGGGCCGGGGGGCCTACGAGCAGTACTTC. As protein: CASRARGRGAYEQYF. The chain employs TRBV7-8 and TRBJ2-7, with 7 bases matching TRBD2. Trimming removed 6 bases from V and 2 bases from J; junction bases left unmatched: 10. The V gene's germline CDR1 is SGHVS and CDR2 FQNEAQ. This CDR3 has 15 residues.

This chain's CDR3 is CASSVWGDTEAFF. Written as DNA, the CDR3 is TGTGCCAGCAGTGTCTGGGGGGACACTGAAGCTTTCTTT. J is TRBJ1-1 and V is TRBV2; the D gene is possibly TRBD1 (5 bases). From germline, CDR1 is SNHLY and CDR2 FYNNEI. This CDR3 is built from 13 residues. V gave up 4 bases and J gave up 3 bases, with 9 bases separating them.

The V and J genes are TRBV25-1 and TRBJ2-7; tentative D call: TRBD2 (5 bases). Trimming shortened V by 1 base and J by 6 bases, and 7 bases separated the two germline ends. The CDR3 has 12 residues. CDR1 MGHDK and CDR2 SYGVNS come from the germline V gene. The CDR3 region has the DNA TGTGCCAGCAGTGAATCGGCGGGCGAGCAGTACTTC. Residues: CASSESAGEQYF.

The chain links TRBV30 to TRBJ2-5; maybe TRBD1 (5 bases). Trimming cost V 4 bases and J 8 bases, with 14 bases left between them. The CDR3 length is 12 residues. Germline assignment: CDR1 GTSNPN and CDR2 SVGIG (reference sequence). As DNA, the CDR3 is TGTGCCTGGACCTTTACCAGGGAAACCCAGTACTTC. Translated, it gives CAWTFTRETQYF.

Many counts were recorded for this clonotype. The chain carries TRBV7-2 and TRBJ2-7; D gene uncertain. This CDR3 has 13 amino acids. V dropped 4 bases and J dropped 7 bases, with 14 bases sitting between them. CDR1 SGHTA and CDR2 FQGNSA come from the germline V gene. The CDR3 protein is CASSSLTLGEQYF. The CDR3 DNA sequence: TGTGCCAGCAGCTCCCTGACGCTGGGGGAGCAGTACTTC.

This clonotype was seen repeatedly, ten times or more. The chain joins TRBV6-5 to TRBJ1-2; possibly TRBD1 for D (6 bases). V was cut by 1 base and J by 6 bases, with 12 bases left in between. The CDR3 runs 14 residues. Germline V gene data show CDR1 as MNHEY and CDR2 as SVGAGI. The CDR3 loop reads CASSYLGTSNGYTF. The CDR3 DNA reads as TGTGCCAGCAGTTACTTAGGGACATCGAATGGCTACACCTTC.

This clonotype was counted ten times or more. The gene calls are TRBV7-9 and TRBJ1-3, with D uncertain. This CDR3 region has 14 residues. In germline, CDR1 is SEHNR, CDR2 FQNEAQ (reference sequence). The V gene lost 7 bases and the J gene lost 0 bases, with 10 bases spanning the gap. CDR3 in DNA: TGTGCCAGCACCGCATGGAGCTCTGGAAACACCATATATTTT. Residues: CASTAWSSGNTIYF. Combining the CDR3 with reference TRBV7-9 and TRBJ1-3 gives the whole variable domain DTGVSQNPRHKITKRGQNVTFRCDPISEHNRLYWYRQTLGQGPEFLTYFQNEAQLEKSRLLSDRFSAERPKGSFSTLEIQRTEQGDSAMYLCASTAWSSGNTIYFGEGSWLTVV.

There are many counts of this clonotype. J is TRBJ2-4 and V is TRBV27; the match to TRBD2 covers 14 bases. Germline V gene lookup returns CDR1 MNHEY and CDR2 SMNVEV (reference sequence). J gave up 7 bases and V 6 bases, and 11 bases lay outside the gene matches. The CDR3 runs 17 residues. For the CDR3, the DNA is TGTGCCAGCAGCCTGACTAGCGGGAGGGTTTTGGGGAACATTCAGTACTTC. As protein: CASSLTSGRVLGNIQYF.

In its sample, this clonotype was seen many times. In DNA, the CDR3 is TGTGCCAGCAGCTTCCAGACAGGGGGCCTGGGTGGGGAGCTGTTTTTT. Amino acids: CASSFQTGGLGGELFF. The chain employs TRBV7-6 and TRBJ2-2; 10 bases match TRBD1. V lost 3 bases and J lost 8; bases outside the gene matches: 9. CDR3 size: 16 residues. The germline V gene has CDR1 SGHVS and CDR2 FNYEAQ.